A selection of T cell receptor beta chains follows, all from one sample in a study of blood T cell repertoires in COVID-19. Assay: immunoSEQ multiplex PCR; the TCRdb copy retains only in-frame clones and omits some. The top ten hold roughly 6.1% of the sample, which has more than 60,000 clones, 91% seen once. Sequenced material: peripheral blood. These receptor sequences come from a human donor in a cohort sampled during active COVID-19. CDR3s include the opening cysteine and the closing phenylalanine or tryptophan. A D gene is named only where the DNA matches it firmly. Expanded clones are given a class, and other clones once, few, many or no size at all.

j_call v_call d_call clone_size cdr3_aa cdr3_nt
TRBJ1-4 TRBV9 - - CASSHRQVFPSTNEKLFF TGTGCCAGCAGCCACCGACAGGTTTTCCCTTCAACTAATGAAAAACTGTTTTTT
TRBJ2-7 TRBV12-3/TRBV12-4 - - CASSRGEAQYF TGTGCCAGCAGCCGCGGAGAGGCGCAGTACTTC
TRBJ2-5 TRBV6-2/TRBV6-3 - few CASSRGIQETQYF TGTGCCAGCAGTCGGGGGATTCAAGAGACCCAGTACTTC
TRBJ1-5 TRBV6-2/TRBV6-3 TRBD1 - CASSNPGQGYQPQHF TGTGCCAGCAGCAACCCGGGACAGGGGTATCAGCCCCAGCATTTT
TRBJ2-7 TRBV6-4 TRBD1 - CASSDSDRGPQYF TGTGCCAGCAGTGACTCGGACAGGGGCCCGCAGTACTTC
TRBJ1-5 TRBV11-2 TRBD1 - CASSPGTGMYQPQHF TGTGCCAGCAGCCCGGGGACAGGGATGTATCAGCCCCAGCATTTT
TRBJ1-2 TRBV6-5 - - CASSLRGGGYGYTF TGTGCCAGCAGTTTGAGGGGGGGCGGCTATGGCTACACCTTC
TRBJ2-5 TRBV3-1/TRBV3-2 TRBD1 - CASSQMTGSLETQYF TGTGCCAGCAGCCAGATGACAGGGTCTTTGGAGACCCAGTACTTC
TRBJ1-2 TRBV6-5 - - CASSSGSGYTF TGTGCCAGCAGTTCCGGGTCAGGCTACACCTTC
TRBJ1-2 TRBV7-9 - few CASSPTTGGYTF TGTGCCAGCAGCCCCACGACGGGTGGCTACACCTTC
TRBJ2-7 TRBV28 - - CASSAGRGRGTYEQYF TGTGCCAGCAGTGCAGGTCGTGGCAGAGGGACCTACGAGCAGTACTTC
TRBJ2-5 TRBV9 - - CASSVDPERETQYF TGTGCCAGCAGCGTAGATCCGGAGCGGGAGACCCAGTACTTC
TRBJ2-6 TRBV19 TRBD1 - CASSDRGPGANVLTF TGTGCCAGTTCGGACAGGGGTCCCGGGGCCAACGTCCTGACTTTC
TRBJ2-5 TRBV6-5 TRBD2 - CASSSRTSGEETQYF TGTGCCAGCAGTTCCCGGACTAGCGGGGAGGAGACCCAGTACTTC
TRBJ2-3 TRBV10-1 TRBD1 once CASSDSGGPDTQYF TGCGCCAGCAGTGATTCAGGGGGTCCAGATACGCAGTATTTT
TRBJ2-1 TRBV19 TRBD2 - CASSTAGGPTGNEQFF TGTGCCAGTAGTACCGCGGGGGGCCCGACTGGCAATGAGCAGTTCTTC
TRBJ1-3 TRBV20-1 - - CSASVISSGNTIYF TGCAGTGCTAGTGTAATTAGCTCTGGAAACACCATATATTTT
TRBJ1-5 TRBV7-2 TRBD1 - CASSLGQGAGLGQPQHF TGTGCCAGCAGCTTAGGGCAGGGGGCGGGTTTAGGTCAGCCCCAGCATTTT
TRBJ2-3 TRBV6-5 - once CASRGAQGATDTQYF TGTGCCAGCAGAGGGGCCCAGGGTGCAACAGATACGCAGTATTTT
TRBJ2-6 TRBV7-2 - - CASSLDFTGANVLTF TGTGCCAGCAGCTTAGATTTTACTGGGGCCAACGTCCTGACTTTC
TRBJ2-3 TRBV30 - once CAWEQGVRTDTQYF TGTGCCTGGGAGCAGGGCGTGAGGACAGATACGCAGTATTTT
TRBJ2-5 TRBV10-3 TRBD2 - CAISRSGGRVETQYF TGTGCCATCAGTAGGAGCGGGGGGCGTGTAGAGACCCAGTACTTC
TRBJ1-2 TRBV6-5 - - CASSPANYGYTF TGTGCCAGCAGTCCAGCTAACTATGGCTACACCTTC
TRBJ1-4 TRBV6-2/TRBV6-3 TRBD1 - CASSHRGAEKLFF TGTGCCAGCAGCCACAGGGGAGCCGAAAAACTGTTTTTT
TRBJ2-5 TRBV19 - - CASSISGGRRQETQYF TGTGCCAGTAGTATCTCTGGGGGGAGGCGGCAAGAGACCCAGTACTTC
TRBJ1-1 TRBV28 - - CASSFSPGYTEAFF TGTGCCAGCAGTTTTTCTCCAGGGTACACTGAAGCTTTCTTT
TRBJ2-7 TRBV12-3/TRBV12-4 - - CASSIATYEQYF TGTGCCAGCAGCATAGCGACCTACGAGCAGTACTTC
TRBJ1-1 TRBV5-8 TRBD1 - CASIPPDRGLVAFF TGTGCCAGCATCCCCCCGGACAGGGGGCTAGTAGCTTTCTTT
TRBJ1-1 TRBV9 - - CASSVEGVLNTEAFF TGTGCCAGCAGCGTAGAAGGGGTCTTGAACACTGAAGCTTTCTTT
TRBJ1-5 TRBV30 TRBD1 - CAWSDLTGGANQPQHF TGTGCCTGGAGCGACCTGACAGGGGGTGCCAATCAGCCCCAGCATTTT
TRBJ1-1 TRBV3-1/TRBV3-2 - - CASSQTGYTEAFF TGTGCCAGCAGTCAAACAGGGTATACTGAAGCTTTCTTT